The 12 T cell receptor beta chains below all came from one sample that was sequenced in a study of blood T cell repertoires in COVID-19. The data were produced by immunoSEQ multiplex PCR, yet TCRdb's version contains in-frame clones alone and is incomplete. The table has about 210,000 clones, approximately 90% seen once. The sequencing sample was made of PBMCs or T cells enriched from blood (not recorded which). These receptors were taken from a woman aged 40 to 50 with acute COVID-19.

This chain connects TRBV6-5 to TRBJ2-2, with TRBD2 identical over 7 bases. V lost 2 bases, J lost 4 bases, and 1 base stayed unmatched. The germline V gene encodes CDR1 MNHEY and CDR2 SVGAGI. This CDR3 is 14 amino acids long. The chain's CDR3 is CASSYPGGTGELFF. The CDR3 region has the DNA TGTGCCAGCAGTTACCCGGGAGGCACCGGGGAGCTGTTTTTT.

CDR3 sequence reads: CASSQDRGSLGYTF. Written as DNA, the CDR3 is TGCGCCAGCAGCCAGGACAGGGGGAGTTTAGGCTACACCTTC. J is TRBJ1-2 and V is TRBV5-1, with 10 nucleotides matching TRBD1. After removal of 4 bases from V and 8 bases from J, the junction contained 8 bases not matched to a gene. This CDR3 contains 14 residues. From germline, CDR1 is SGHRS and CDR2 YFSETQ.

The chain's CDR3 is CASRGTDSYEQYF. CDR3 coding DNA: TGTGCCAGCAGGGGGACAGATTCCTACGAGCAGTACTTC. The V call is TRBV6-5, the J call TRBJ2-7; 7 nucleotides line up with TRBD1. In germline, CDR1 is MNHEY, CDR2 SVGAGI. The CDR3 is 13 residues long. V lost 6 bases and J lost 1; bases outside the gene matches: 3.

The chain joins TRBV7-9 to TRBJ1-3, with D maybe TRBD1 (6 bases). Germline-derived CDR1 and CDR2 are SEHNR and FQNEAQ (reference sequence). V gave up 5 bases and J gave up 4 bases, with 15 bases separating them. The CDR3 covers 15 residues. The chain's CDR3 is CASSPTGWAGNTIYF. Written as DNA, the CDR3 is TGTGCCAGCAGCCCTACAGGGTGGGCCGGAAACACCATATATTTT.

With respect to this clone: Other DNA sequences of this sample code for an identical CDR3. This chain joins TRBV4-3 and TRBJ2-7, with 13 bases identical to TRBD2. Germline CDR1 LGHNA, CDR2 YSLEER. The V gene end was trimmed by 3 bases and the J gene end by 2 bases; junction bases not matched to a gene: 1. CDR3 length equals 15 residues. For the CDR3, the DNA is TGCGCCAGCAGCCAGGGACTAGCGGGGCCCTACGAGCAGTACGTC. Translated: CASSQGLAGPYEQYV.

This clone appeared a single time. The chain employs TRBV27 and TRBJ1-2; tentatively, D is TRBD1 (6 bases). The CDR3 consists of 15 residues. V was shortened by 0 bases and J by 8 bases, with 16 bases between the two germline ends. Looked up from germline, CDR1 is MNHEY and CDR2 is SMNVEV (reference sequence). In DNA, the CDR3 is TGTGCCAGCAGTTTATCGAGGGGGGGATTCAGGGGCTACACCTTC. Translated: CASSLSRGGFRGYTF.

On this clone itself: Other DNA sequences in the sample encode the same CDR3. The chain recombines TRBV18 with TRBJ1-5; tentatively, D is TRBD1 (5 bases). CDR1 KGHSH and CDR2 LQKENI come from the germline V gene. V dropped 6 bases and J dropped 6 bases, with 12 bases sitting between them. This CDR3 is 13 amino acids long. CDR3 in DNA: TGTGCCAGCTCCCTGGAGCAGGGTCAGCCCCAGCATTTT. Translation gives CASSLEQGQPQHF.

The rearrangement uses TRBV23-1 and TRBJ2-5; D remains unclear. TRBV23-1 is recorded as an ORF, its role being uncertain. The CDR3 spans 12 residues. V was cut by 7 bases and J by 5 bases, with 11 bases left in between. CDR3 amino acids: CASTPPRETQYF. In nucleotides, the CDR3 is TGCGCCAGCACCCCTCCGCGGGAGACCCAGTACTTC.

The chain couples TRBV7-6 to TRBJ2-2; no clear D gene. Between the trimmed V and J ends, which lost 4 bases and 3 bases, there was a span of 12 bases. The germline V gene has CDR1 SGHVS and CDR2 FNYEAQ. The CDR3 sequence is 15 residues long. In nucleotides, the CDR3 is TGTGCCAGCAGCTCCCGTACCGCGGACACCGGGGAGCTGTTTTTT. This translates into CASSSRTADTGELFF.

DNA for the CDR3: TGTGCCAGCACCGGGACAAATAATTCACCCCTCCACTTT. Translation gives CASTGTNNSPLHF. The chain couples TRBV2 to TRBJ1-6, with D perhaps TRBD1 (6 bases). V dropped 7 bases and J dropped 5 bases, with 9 bases sitting between them. Germline V gives CDR1 SNHLY, CDR2 FYNNEI. The CDR3 length is 13 residues.

The J gene is TRBJ2-5, the V gene TRBV21-1; the table's D call TRBD2 went unverified against the DNA. TRBV21-1 constitutes a pseudogene. The CDR3 runs 16 residues. The CDR3 reads CASSGQEGFSQETQYF. As DNA, the CDR3 is TGTGCCAGCAGCGGCCAAGAGGGTTTTAGTCAAGAGACCCAGTACTTC.

The chain links TRBV14 to TRBJ1-1, with D unresolved. Trimming removed 2 bases at V and 1 base at J, with 11 bases between. Germline-derived CDR1 and CDR2 are SGHDN and FVKESK. CDR3 length: 15 residues. CDR3 nucleotide sequence: TGTGCCAGCAGCCAATACCCCCCGGGGAACACTGAAGCTTTCTTT. It yields the protein CASSQYPPGNTEAFF.